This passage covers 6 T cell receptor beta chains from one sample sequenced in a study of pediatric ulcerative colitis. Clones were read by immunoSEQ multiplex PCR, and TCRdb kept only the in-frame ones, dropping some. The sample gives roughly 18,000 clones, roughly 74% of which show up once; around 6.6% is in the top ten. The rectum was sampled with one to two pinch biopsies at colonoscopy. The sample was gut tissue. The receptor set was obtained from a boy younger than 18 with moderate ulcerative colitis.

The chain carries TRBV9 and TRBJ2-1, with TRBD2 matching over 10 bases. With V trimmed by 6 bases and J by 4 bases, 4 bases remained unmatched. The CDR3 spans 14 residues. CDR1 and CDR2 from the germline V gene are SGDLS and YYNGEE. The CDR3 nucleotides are TGTGCCAGCACCGCGACTAGCGGGTACAATGAGCAGTTCTTC. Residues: CASTATSGYNEQFF.

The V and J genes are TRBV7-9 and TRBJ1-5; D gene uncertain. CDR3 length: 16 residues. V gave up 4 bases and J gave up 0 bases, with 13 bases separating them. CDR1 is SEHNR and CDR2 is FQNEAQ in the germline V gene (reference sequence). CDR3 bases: TGTGCCAGCAGCTCCTCGTCCGGCCTTAGCAATCAGCCCCAGCATTTT. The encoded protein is CASSSSSGLSNQPQHF.

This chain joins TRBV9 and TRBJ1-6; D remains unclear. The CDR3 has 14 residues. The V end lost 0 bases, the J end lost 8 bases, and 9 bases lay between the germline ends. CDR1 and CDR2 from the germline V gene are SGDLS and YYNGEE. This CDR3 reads CASSVAPAYSPLHF. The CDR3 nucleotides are TGTGCCAGCAGCGTAGCCCCGGCGTATTCACCCCTCCACTTT.

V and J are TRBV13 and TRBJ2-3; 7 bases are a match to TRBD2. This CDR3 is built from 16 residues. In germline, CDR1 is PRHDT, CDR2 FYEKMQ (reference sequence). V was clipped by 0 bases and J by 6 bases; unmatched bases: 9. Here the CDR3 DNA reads TGTGCCAGCAGCTTAGGGACCGGACTAGTTTTCGATACGCAGTATTTT. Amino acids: CASSLGTGLVFDTQYF.

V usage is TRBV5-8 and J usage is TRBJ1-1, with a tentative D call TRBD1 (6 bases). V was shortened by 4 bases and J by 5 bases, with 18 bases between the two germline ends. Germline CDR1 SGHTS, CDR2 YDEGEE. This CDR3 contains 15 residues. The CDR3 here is CASSDIWGRSTEAFF. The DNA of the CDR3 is TGTGCCAGCAGCGACATCTGGGGGCGGAGTACTGAAGCTTTCTTT. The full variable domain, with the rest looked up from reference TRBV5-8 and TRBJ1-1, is EAGVTQSPTHLIKTRGQQATLRCSPISGHTSVYWYQQALGLGLQFLLWYDEGEERNRGNFPPRFSGRQFPNYSSELNVNALELEDSALYLCASSDIWGRSTEAFFGQGTRLTVV.

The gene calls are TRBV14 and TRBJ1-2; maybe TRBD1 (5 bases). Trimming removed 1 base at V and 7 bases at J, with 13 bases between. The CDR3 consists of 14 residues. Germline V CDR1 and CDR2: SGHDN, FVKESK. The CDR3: CASSQASGALGYTF. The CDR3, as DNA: TGTGCCAGCAGCCAAGCTTCTGGGGCGCTTGGCTACACCTTC.